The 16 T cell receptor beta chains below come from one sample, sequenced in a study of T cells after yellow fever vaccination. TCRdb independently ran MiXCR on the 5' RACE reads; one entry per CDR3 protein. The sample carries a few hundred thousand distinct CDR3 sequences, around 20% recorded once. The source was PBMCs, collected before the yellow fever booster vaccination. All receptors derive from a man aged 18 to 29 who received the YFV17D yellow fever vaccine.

As DNA, the CDR3 is TGTGCCAGCAGCGCGAACTCAGGGACAGGTGGCTACACCTTC. Translation: CASSANSGTGGYTF. The chain links TRBV7-9 to TRBJ1-2; 8 nucleotides match TRBD1. The germline CDR1 and CDR2 sequences are SEHNR and FQNEAQ (reference sequence). The ends lost 5 bases at V and 7 bases at J; junction bases unmatched: 9. There are 14 residues in the CDR3.

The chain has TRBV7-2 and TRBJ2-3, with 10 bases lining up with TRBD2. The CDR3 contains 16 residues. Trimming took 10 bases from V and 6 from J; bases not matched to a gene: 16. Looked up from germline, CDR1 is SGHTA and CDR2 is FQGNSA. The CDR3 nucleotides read TGTGCCATCAAAACTAGCAGCGGGGGGGCTGCGGATACGCAGTATTTT. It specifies CAIKTSSGGAADTQYF. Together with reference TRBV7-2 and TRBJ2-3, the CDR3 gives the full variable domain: GAGVSQSPSNKVTEKGKDVELRCDPISGHTALYWYRQSLGQGLEFLIYFQGNSAPDKSGLPSDRFSAERTGGSVSTLTIQRTQQEDSAVYLCAIKTSSGGAADTQYFGPGTRLTVL.

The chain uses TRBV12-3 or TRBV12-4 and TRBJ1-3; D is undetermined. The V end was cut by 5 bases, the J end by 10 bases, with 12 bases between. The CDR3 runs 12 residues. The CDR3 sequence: CASSPPLRTIYF. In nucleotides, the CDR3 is TGTGCCAGCAGTCCCCCCCTGCGGACCATATATTTT.

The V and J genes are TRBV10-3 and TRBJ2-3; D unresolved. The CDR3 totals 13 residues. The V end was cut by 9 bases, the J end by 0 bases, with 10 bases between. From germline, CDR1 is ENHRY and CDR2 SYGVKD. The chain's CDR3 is CAIRAASTDTQYF. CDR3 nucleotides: TGTGCCATTAGGGCAGCGAGCACAGATACGCAGTATTTT.

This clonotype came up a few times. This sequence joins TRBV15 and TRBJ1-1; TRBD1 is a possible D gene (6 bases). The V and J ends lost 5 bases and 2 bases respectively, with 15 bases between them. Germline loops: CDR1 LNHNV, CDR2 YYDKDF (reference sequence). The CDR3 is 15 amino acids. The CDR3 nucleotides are TGTGCCACCAGCGCCACCCTGACAGGTAACACTGAAGCTTTCTTT. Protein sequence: CATSATLTGNTEAFF. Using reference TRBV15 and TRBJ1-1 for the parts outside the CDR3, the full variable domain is DAMVIQNPRYQVTQFGKPVTLSCSQTLNHNVMYWYQQKSSQAPKLLFHYYDKDFNNEADTPDNFQSRRPNTSFCFLDIRSPGLGDTAMYLCATSATLTGNTEAFFGQGTRLTVV.

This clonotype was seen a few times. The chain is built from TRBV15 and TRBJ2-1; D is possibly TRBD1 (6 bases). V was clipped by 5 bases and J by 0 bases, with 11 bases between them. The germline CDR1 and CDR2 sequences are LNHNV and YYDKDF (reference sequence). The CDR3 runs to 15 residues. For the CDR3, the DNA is TGTGCCACCAGCCGTGGACAGAGCTCCTACAATGAGCAGTTCTTC. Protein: CATSRGQSSYNEQFF.

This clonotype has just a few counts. The CDR3 sequence is CASSVDGNTIYF. CDR3 coding DNA: TGTGCCAGCAGCGTAGACGGAAACACCATATATTTT. The chain employs TRBV9 and TRBJ1-3; no clear D gene. CDR1 and CDR2 from the germline V gene are SGDLS and YYNGEE. The CDR3 extends over 12 amino acids. V lost 0 bases, J lost 4 bases, and 2 bases lay in between.

In DNA form, the CDR3 reads TGCGCCAGCACCCACCCGGGGACAGGGCACACAGATACGCAGTATTTT. Residues: CASTHPGTGHTDTQYF. This chain links TRBV5-1 with TRBJ2-3, with 9 positions matching TRBD1. CDR1 and CDR2 from the germline V gene are SGHRS and YFSETQ. This CDR3 region has 16 residues. V dropped 6 bases and J dropped 2; count of bases not matched to a gene: 10. The variable domain in full, with the rest retrieved from reference TRBV5-1 and TRBJ2-3, is KAGVTQTPRYLIKTRGQQVTLSCSPISGHRSVSWYQQTPGQGLQFLFEYFSETQRNKGNFPGRFSGRQFSNSRSEMNVSTLELGDSALYLCASTHPGTGHTDTQYFGPGTRLTVL.

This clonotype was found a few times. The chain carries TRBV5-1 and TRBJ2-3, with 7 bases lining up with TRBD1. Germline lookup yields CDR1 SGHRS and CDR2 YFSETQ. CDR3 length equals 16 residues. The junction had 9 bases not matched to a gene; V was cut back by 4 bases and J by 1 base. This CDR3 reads CASSVTGNGGTDTQYF. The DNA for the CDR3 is TGCGCCAGCAGCGTGACAGGGAACGGGGGCACAGATACGCAGTATTTT.

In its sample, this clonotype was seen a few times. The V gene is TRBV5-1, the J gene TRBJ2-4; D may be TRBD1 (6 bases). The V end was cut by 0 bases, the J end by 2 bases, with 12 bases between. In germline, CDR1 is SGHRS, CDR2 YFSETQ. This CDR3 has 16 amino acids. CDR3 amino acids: CASSLAQGLSKNIQYF. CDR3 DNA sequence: TGCGCCAGCAGCTTGGCTCAGGGGCTCTCCAAAAACATTCAGTACTTC.

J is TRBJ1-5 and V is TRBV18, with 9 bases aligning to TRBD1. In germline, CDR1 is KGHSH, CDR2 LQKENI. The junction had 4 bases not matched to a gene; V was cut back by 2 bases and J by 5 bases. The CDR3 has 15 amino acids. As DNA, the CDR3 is TGTGCCAGCTCACCAGGGACAGGGAATTATCAGCCCCAGCATTTT. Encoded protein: CASSPGTGNYQPQHF.

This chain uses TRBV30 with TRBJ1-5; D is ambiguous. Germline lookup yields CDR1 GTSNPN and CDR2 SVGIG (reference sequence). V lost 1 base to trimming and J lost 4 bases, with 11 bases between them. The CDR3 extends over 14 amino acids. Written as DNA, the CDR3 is TGTGCCTGGAGTGACGGGCAGCCAAATCAGCCCCAGCATTTT. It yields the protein CAWSDGQPNQPQHF.

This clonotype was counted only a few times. The CDR3 region is CASSLALKGHDEQFF. Here the CDR3 DNA reads TGTGCCAGCAGCTTAGCGCTCAAGGGGCATGATGAGCAGTTCTTC. V is TRBV7-2 and J is TRBJ2-1, with D tentatively TRBD1 (5 bases). Germline values: CDR1 SGHTA, CDR2 FQGNSA. The CDR3 has 15 amino acids. Trimming pared 0 bases from V and 8 bases from J, leaving 14 bases between.

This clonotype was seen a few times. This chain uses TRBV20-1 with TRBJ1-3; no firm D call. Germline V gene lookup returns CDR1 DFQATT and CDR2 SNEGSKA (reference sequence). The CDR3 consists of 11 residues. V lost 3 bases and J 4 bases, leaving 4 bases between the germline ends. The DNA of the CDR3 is TGCAGTGCTAGTAGGGGAAACACCATATATTTT. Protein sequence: CSASRGNTIYF.

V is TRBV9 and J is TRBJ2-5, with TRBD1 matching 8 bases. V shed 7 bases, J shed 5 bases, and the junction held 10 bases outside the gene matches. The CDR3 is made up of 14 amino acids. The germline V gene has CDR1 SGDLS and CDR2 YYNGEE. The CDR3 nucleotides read TGTGCCAGCTCCCCGGGACAGGTCTTGGAGACCCAGTACTTC. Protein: CASSPGQVLETQYF.

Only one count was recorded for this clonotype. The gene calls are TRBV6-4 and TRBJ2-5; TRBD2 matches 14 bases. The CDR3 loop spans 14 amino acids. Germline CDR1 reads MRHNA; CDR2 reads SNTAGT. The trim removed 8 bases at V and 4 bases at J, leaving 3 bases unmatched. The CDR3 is CASGTSGGRETQYF. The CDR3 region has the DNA TGTGCCAGCGGGACTAGCGGGGGCCGAGAGACCCAGTACTTC.